The present entry profiles one T cell receptor beta chain with its context. Its antigen is unknown. The V gene lost 4 bases and the J gene lost 7 bases, with 8 bases spanning the gap. From germline, CDR1 is LGHDT and CDR2 YNNKEL (reference sequence). The CDR3 covers 12 residues. This specimen comes from a study of T cell responses to AZD1222 COVID-19 vaccine. Study-wide points: Elevations in Spike-specific TCR breadth and depth followed administration of two AZD1222 doses. Spike-wide coverage was observed for vaccine-associated CD4 TCRs, with dominant responses at 160-218 and 743-854. The peak T cell response came first, and repertoires were sampled only after it. Donors, mostly white British, included more females; clonal diversity was possibly underestimated.

The repertoire was sequenced with immunoSEQ multiplex PCR; TCRdb's copy has only in-frame clones and lacks some. The sample holds about 110,000 clones, roughly 86% seen once. This chain uses TRBV3-1 (or the pseudogene TRBV3-2) with TRBJ1-3; D is ambiguous. The sequence was obtained from an adult in good health. Sequencing used peripheral blood, obtained on day 0 of AZD1222 vaccination. DNA for the CDR3: TGTGCCAGCAGCCCTGTCTGGAACACCATATATTTT. Translated, it gives CASSPVWNTIYF.